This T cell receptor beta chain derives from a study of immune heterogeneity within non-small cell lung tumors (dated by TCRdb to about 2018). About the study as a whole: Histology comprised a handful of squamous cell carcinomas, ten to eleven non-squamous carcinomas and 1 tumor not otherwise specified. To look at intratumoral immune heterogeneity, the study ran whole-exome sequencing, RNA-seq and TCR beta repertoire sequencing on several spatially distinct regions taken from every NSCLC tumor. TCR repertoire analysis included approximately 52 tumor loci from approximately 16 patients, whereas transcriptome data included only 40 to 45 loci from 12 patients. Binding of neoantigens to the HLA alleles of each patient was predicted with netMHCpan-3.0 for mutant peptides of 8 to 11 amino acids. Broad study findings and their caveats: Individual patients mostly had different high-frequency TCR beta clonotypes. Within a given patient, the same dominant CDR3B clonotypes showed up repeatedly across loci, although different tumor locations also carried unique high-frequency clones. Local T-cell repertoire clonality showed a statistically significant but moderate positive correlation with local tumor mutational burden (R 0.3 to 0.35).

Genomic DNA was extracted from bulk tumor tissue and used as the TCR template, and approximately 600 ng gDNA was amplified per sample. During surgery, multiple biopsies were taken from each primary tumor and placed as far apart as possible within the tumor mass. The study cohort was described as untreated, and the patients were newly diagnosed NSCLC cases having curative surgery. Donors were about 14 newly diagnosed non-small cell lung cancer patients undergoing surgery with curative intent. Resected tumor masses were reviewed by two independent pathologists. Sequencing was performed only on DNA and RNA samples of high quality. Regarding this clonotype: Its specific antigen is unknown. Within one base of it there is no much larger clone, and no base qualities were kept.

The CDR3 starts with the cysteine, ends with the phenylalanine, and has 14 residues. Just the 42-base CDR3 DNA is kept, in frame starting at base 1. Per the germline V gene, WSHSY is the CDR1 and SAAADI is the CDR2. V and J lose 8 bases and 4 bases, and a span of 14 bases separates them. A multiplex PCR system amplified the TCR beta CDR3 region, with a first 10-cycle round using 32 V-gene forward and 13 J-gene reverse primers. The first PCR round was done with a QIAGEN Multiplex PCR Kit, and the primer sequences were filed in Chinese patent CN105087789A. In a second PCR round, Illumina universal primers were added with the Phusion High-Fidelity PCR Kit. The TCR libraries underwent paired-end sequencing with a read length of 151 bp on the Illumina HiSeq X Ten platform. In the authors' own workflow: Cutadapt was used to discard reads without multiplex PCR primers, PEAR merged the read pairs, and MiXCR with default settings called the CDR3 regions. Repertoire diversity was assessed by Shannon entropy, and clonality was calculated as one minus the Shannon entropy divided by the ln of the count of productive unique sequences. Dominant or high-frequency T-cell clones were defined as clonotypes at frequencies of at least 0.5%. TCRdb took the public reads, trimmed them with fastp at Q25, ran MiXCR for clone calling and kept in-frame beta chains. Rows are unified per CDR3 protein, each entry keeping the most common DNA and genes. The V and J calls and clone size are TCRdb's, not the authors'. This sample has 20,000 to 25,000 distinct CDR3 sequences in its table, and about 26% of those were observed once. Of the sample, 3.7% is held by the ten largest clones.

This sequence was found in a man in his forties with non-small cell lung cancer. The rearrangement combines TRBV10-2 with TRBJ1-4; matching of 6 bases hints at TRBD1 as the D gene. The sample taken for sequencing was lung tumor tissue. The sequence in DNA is TGCGCCAGCGCCCTGGGGGGCCTTAATGAAAAACTGTTTTTT. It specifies CASALGGLNEKLFF.